The 23 T cell receptor beta chains presented below share a single source sample, sequenced in a study of Ad26.COV2.S vaccination and SARS-CoV-2 variants (dated by TCRdb to the early 2020s). Interpreted using the paper, the treatment or condition label stands for: 15 to 20 received Ad26.COV2.S at low or high dose, single or two shots; 5 received placebo; per-sample allocation not given. Repertoires of vaccine and placebo recipients were sequenced from samples collected on day 63 after the first injection. The protocol used for the library was the immunoSEQ multiplex PCR assay. TCRdb obtained this table from immuneACCESS and retained in-frame rearrangements with V and J assigned. These tables miss some clones; where compared with another copy, unresolved V genes account for less than half of the shortfall, and the remainder is unexplained. The sample contains nearly 400,000 clones, about 89% of them found a single time. The ten biggest clones cover around 1.8% of the sample.

The specimen comprised peripheral blood, sampled in a trial of Ad26.COV2.S vaccine versus placebo. Source of these receptors: a person aged 18-65 years who received the Ad26.COV2.S COVID-19 vaccine or a placebo.

In this sample, this clone turned up a few times. The CDR3 protein is CASSRFPLEQLDTQYF. CDR3 DNA sequence: TGTGCCAGCAGTCGCTTCCCGCTCGAGCAATTGGATACGCAGTATTTT. This chain connects TRBV6-6 to TRBJ2-3; D call uncertain. Trimming removed 5 bases at V and 6 bases at J, with 21 bases between. The CDR3 runs 16 residues. Germline CDR1 MNHNY, CDR2 SVGAGI (reference sequence).

The chain links TRBV30 to TRBJ2-5; D gene uncertain. The CDR3 spans 10 residues. Germline CDR1 and CDR2: GTSNPN and SVGIG (reference sequence). Between the trimmed V and J ends, which lost 2 bases and 4 bases, there was a span of 2 bases. The CDR3 loop is CAWSLETQYF. DNA for the CDR3: TGTGCCTGGAGTTTAGAGACCCAGTACTTC.

CDR3 bases: TGTGCCAGTAGTATCGCGGCCCCCGGTACGGACATTCAGTACTTC. It specifies CASSIAAPGTDIQYF. The V gene is TRBV19, the J gene TRBJ2-4; no clear D. V gave up 3 bases and J gave up 8 bases, with 17 bases separating them. The CDR3 consists of 15 residues. Germline lookup yields CDR1 LNHDA and CDR2 SQIVND (reference sequence).

The V and J genes are TRBV2 and TRBJ2-1; D uncertain. The CDR3 covers 13 residues. The germline gives CDR1 SNHLY, CDR2 FYNNEI. Trimming pared 3 bases from V and 2 bases from J, leaving 5 bases between. For the CDR3, the DNA is TGTGCCAGCAGTGATGCAGCCTACAATGAGCAGTTCTTC. This gives the protein CASSDAAYNEQFF.

The V gene is TRBV28, the J gene TRBJ2-2; D gene unclear. The CDR3 contains 13 residues. Germline CDR1 and CDR2: MDHEN and SYDVKM. Trimming stripped 4 bases from V and 6 bases from J, with 9 bases between. CDR3 amino acids: CASSSVRSGELFF. The CDR3 DNA is TGTGCCAGCAGTTCGGTCCGGTCCGGGGAGCTGTTTTTT.

The chain joins TRBV7-3 to TRBJ2-3; D is ambiguous. There are 12 residues in the CDR3. The germline CDR1 and CDR2 sequences are SGHTA and FQGTGA. The germline V and J ends were trimmed by 4 bases and 5 bases, with 7 bases remaining between them. CDR3 in DNA: TGTGCCAGCAGCTCCATGGGAGATACGCAGTATTTT. Translating gives CASSSMGDTQYF.

The CDR3 protein is CATSDSTGTDEQFF. DNA of the CDR3: TGTGCCACCAGTGATTCGACCGGGACAGACGAGCAGTTCTTC. The chain employs TRBV24-1 and TRBJ2-1; 7 bases are shared with TRBD1. Germline values: CDR1 KGHDR, CDR2 SFDVKD. The V segment lost 2 bases and the J segment 10 bases; nucleotides outside the gene matches: 7. The CDR3 sequence is 14 residues long.

This chain uses TRBV5-1 with TRBJ1-1; TRBD1 matches 7 bases. Germline loops: CDR1 SGHRS, CDR2 YFSETQ. The V and J ends lost 4 bases and 1 base, in that order; junction bases with no gene match: 4. This CDR3 is 14 amino acids long. The CDR3 nucleotides read TGCGCCAGCAGCCGACAGGGCCAGAACACTGAAGCTTTCTTT. Translated, it gives CASSRQGQNTEAFF.

J is TRBJ2-7 and V is TRBV7-8; 7 bases are a match to TRBD2. The J segment lost 1 base and the V segment lost 5 bases, leaving 11 bases of the junction unmatched. CDR3 size: 16 residues. Germline loops: CDR1 SGHVS, CDR2 FQNEAQ. CDR3 residues: CASSPAGLAASYEQYF. CDR3 DNA: TGTGCCAGCAGCCCCGCGGGCCTAGCGGCTTCCTACGAGCAGTACTTC.

This clone was observed a handful of times. The chain links TRBV5-1 to TRBJ1-2; a weak D match, TRBD1 (6 bases). Germline V CDR1 and CDR2: SGHRS, YFSETQ. CDR3 length equals 15 residues. The V end lost 9 bases, the J end lost 5 bases, and 23 bases lay between the germline ends. The CDR3 spells CATRAAPTGDYGYTF. DNA for the CDR3: TGCGCCACCCGAGCAGCCCCGACAGGTGATTATGGCTACACCTTC.

CDR3 residues: CSVDETGYEQYF. CDR3 DNA: TGCAGCGTTGACGAGACGGGCTACGAGCAGTACTTC. V usage is TRBV29-1 and J usage is TRBJ2-7; the D is unclear. Germline CDR1 is SQVTM and CDR2 is ANQGSEA. Trimming stripped 3 bases from V and 3 bases from J, with 9 bases between. The CDR3 contains 12 residues.

The chain employs TRBV28 and TRBJ1-5; D is possibly TRBD1 (5 bases). V lost 3 bases and J lost 2, with 11 bases in between. The CDR3 runs 15 residues. CDR1 is MDHEN, CDR2 SYDVKM, per germline. CDR3 region: CASSFSGRGNQPQHF. Here the CDR3 DNA reads TGTGCCAGCAGTTTCTCAGGGAGGGGCAATCAGCCCCAGCATTTT.

The genes are TRBV4-3 and TRBJ2-3; D gene ambiguous. Germline CDR1 LGHNA, CDR2 YSLEER. V was shortened by 0 bases and J by 8 bases, with 12 bases between the two germline ends. This CDR3 is 14 amino acids long. Here the CDR3 reads CASSQERSRRTQYF. In nucleotides, the CDR3 is TGCGCCAGCAGCCAAGAAAGGAGTCGGCGTACGCAGTATTTT.

This rearrangement joins TRBV30 to TRBJ2-2; D gene unclear. Trimming took off 4 bases at V and 5 bases at J, with 8 bases between the two ends. The CDR3 spans 12 residues. Germline lookup yields CDR1 GTSNPN and CDR2 SVGIG (reference sequence). The CDR3 reads CAWIRVTGELFF. Written as DNA, the CDR3 is TGTGCCTGGATTCGAGTGACCGGGGAGCTGTTTTTT.

The chain uses TRBV7-2 and TRBJ2-2; 8 bases line up with TRBD2. The CDR3 is 17 amino acids. Trimming took 0 bases from V and 1 from J; bases not matched to a gene: 4. Germline V lookup: CDR1 SGHTA, CDR2 FQGNSA. CDR3 sequence reads: CASSLAPLAGNTGELFF. For the CDR3, the DNA is TGTGCCAGCAGCTTAGCGCCCCTAGCGGGGAACACCGGGGAGCTGTTTTTT. Looking up the rest from reference TRBV7-2 and TRBJ2-2 gives the full variable domain: GAGVSQSPSNKVTEKGKDVELRCDPISGHTALYWYRQSLGQGLEFLIYFQGNSAPDKSGLPSDRFSAERTGGSVSTLTIQRTQQEDSAVYLCASSLAPLAGNTGELFFGEGSRLTVL.

The V and J genes are TRBV19 and TRBJ1-5; no definite D call. CDR3 length: 15 amino acids. Looked up from germline, CDR1 is LNHDA and CDR2 is SQIVND (reference sequence). Trimming took off 1 base at V and 3 bases at J, with 10 bases between the two ends. CDR3 nucleotides: TGTGCCAGTAGTATAGGGTTCGGGCCCAATCAGCCCCAGCATTTT. Translated: CASSIGFGPNQPQHF.

The rearrangement links TRBV12-5 to TRBJ2-2; unclear D gene. From germline, CDR1 is LGHNT and CDR2 FRNRAP. Trimming removed 1 base from V and 0 bases from J, with 3 bases in between. CDR3 size: 14 residues. The CDR3 loop reads CASGLASNTGELFF. The CDR3 DNA reads TGTGCTAGTGGTTTGGCTTCGAACACCGGGGAGCTGTTTTTT.

About this clone itself: A junction end diverges from the germline sequence, so it may reflect a read error. This rearrangement joins TRBV2 to TRBJ1-4, with 9 bases matching TRBD1. The CDR3 totals 12 residues. Germline lookup yields CDR1 SNHLY and CDR2 FYNNEI. The DNA of the CDR3 is TGTGCCAGCAGTAGGGACAGGGAAAGCGTTGGTTTT. Encoded protein: CASSRDRESVGF.

The gene calls are TRBV5-6 and TRBJ2-1; 7 bases are a match to TRBD2. CDR1 is SGHDT, CDR2 YYEEEE, per germline. V was pared by 7 bases and J by 8 bases, with 15 bases of the junction left unmatched. The CDR3 consists of 15 residues. CDR3: CASARVSGDSDEQFF. In DNA, the CDR3 is TGTGCCAGCGCTCGAGTAAGCGGGGATAGCGATGAGCAGTTCTTC.

The rearrangement uses TRBV25-1 and TRBJ2-7, with TRBD1 matching over 7 bases. Germline CDR1 reads MGHDK; CDR2 reads SYGVNS. J gave up 2 bases and V 0 bases, and 7 bases lay outside the gene matches. The CDR3 is made up of 16 amino acids. The CDR3 bases are TGTGCCAGCAGTGAATATCGGTCAGGGGGAGCCTACGAGCAGTACTTC. It encodes CASSEYRSGGAYEQYF.

Concerning this clone: The same CDR3 can be traced to other DNA sequences in this sample. The rearrangement joins TRBV28 to TRBJ1-4; 9 bases line up with TRBD1. Trimming at V came to 6 bases and at J to 8 bases, leaving 7 bases not matched to a gene. This CDR3 has 14 residues. Per the germline V gene, CDR1 is MDHEN and CDR2 is SYDVKM. The CDR3 coding sequence is TGTGCCAGCAGACGGACAGGGGAGGGCGAAAAACTGTTTTTT. This encodes CASRRTGEGEKLFF.

The chain is built from TRBV9 and TRBJ2-2; the match to TRBD2 covers 11 bases. This CDR3 spans 15 amino acids. The germline gives CDR1 SGDLS, CDR2 YYNGEE. The V and J ends lost 3 bases and 6 bases, in that order; junction bases with no gene match: 4. The CDR3 sequence is CASSAVLAGAGELFF. The CDR3 DNA is TGTGCCAGCAGCGCAGTACTAGCGGGAGCCGGGGAGCTGTTTTTT.

V is TRBV6-5 and J is TRBJ2-2, with 7 positions matching TRBD2. CDR1 MNHEY and CDR2 SVGAGI come from the germline V gene. This CDR3 has 14 amino acids. The V segment lost 7 bases and the J segment 1 base; nucleotides outside the gene matches: 3. The CDR3 protein is CASTGGGNTGELFF. Written as DNA, the CDR3 is TGTGCCAGCACGGGCGGGGGGAACACCGGGGAGCTGTTTTTT.